One and the same sample provided the 10 T cell receptor beta chains below, sequenced in a study of blood T cell repertoires in COVID-19. The repertoire was sequenced with immunoSEQ multiplex PCR; TCRdb's copy has only in-frame clones and lacks some. In the table there are approximately 170,000 clones, 88% of which are singletons. Sequenced sample: peripheral blood. These receptors all come from a man aged 55 to 69 with acute or convalescent COVID-19.

The chain joins TRBV24-1 to TRBJ1-1; weak D call: TRBD1 (6 bases). From germline, CDR1 is KGHDR and CDR2 SFDVKD. With 5 bases removed from V and 8 bases from J, the gap between germline ends came to 14 bases. The CDR3 has 13 amino acids. The CDR3 region is CATSGGPGREAFF. The CDR3 nucleotides read TGTGCCACCAGTGGGGGGCCGGGACGGGAAGCTTTCTTT.

The rearrangement uses TRBV11-3 and TRBJ1-1; a weak D match, TRBD1 (5 bases). This CDR3 is built from 16 residues. Germline V gene lookup returns CDR1 SGHNT and CDR2 YENEEA. V was trimmed by 5 bases and J by 3 bases, leaving 19 bases between them. The CDR3 here is CASSPLQASRDTEAFF. CDR3 DNA sequence: TGTGCCAGCAGCCCCCTACAGGCTTCAAGGGACACTGAAGCTTTCTTT.

The CDR3 DNA reads as TGTGCCAGCAGCAACGTGCGGGCTGCTGGCTACACCTTC. The encoded protein is CASSNVRAAGYTF. The chain combines TRBV7-2 with TRBJ1-2; no clear D gene. The length of the CDR3 is 13 residues. Germline V CDR1 and CDR2: SGHTA, FQGNSA. V lost 5 bases and J lost 7, with 14 bases in between.

CDR3 coding DNA: TGTGCCAGCAGTTTTCGGGATGGAAACACCATATATTTT. Its translation: CASSFRDGNTIYF. The chain recombines TRBV27 with TRBJ1-3; D is uncertain. This CDR3 contains 13 residues. Germline V CDR1 and CDR2: MNHEY, SMNVEV (reference sequence). The V gene lost 3 bases and the J gene lost 3 bases, with 6 bases spanning the gap.

The rearrangement uses TRBV5-1 and TRBJ1-1, with D possibly matching TRBD1 (5 bases). Germline-derived CDR1 and CDR2 are SGHRS and YFSETQ. The CDR3 covers 14 residues. V gave up 4 bases and J gave up 2 bases, with 12 bases separating them. In nucleotides, the CDR3 is TGCGCCAGCAGCGACAGCCAAAAAAACACTGAAGCTTTCTTT. Encoded protein: CASSDSQKNTEAFF.

Written as DNA, the CDR3 is TGCAGCGTTTCTACAGAGAACACTGAAGCTTTCTTT. It specifies CSVSTENTEAFF. The chain is built from TRBV29-1 and TRBJ1-1, with D unresolved. Germline CDR1 reads SQVTM; CDR2 reads ANQGSEA. Trimming stripped 5 bases from V and 1 base from J, with 8 bases between. This CDR3 region has 12 residues.

This sequence joins TRBV18 and TRBJ2-1; 9 positions match TRBD1. The germline CDR1 and CDR2 sequences are KGHSH and LQKENI. This CDR3 has 16 residues. The trim removed 2 bases at V and 4 bases at J, leaving 6 bases unmatched. The CDR3 bases are TGTGCCAGCTCACCATTAACAGGGGGCTTGTACAATGAGCAGTTCTTC. Translated, it gives CASSPLTGGLYNEQFF.

CDR3 nucleotides: TGCGCCAGCAGCCAAGAATATCTCGGGACAGGGGGGAGGAACACTGAAGCTTTCTTT. This encodes CASSQEYLGTGGRNTEAFF. V and J are TRBV4-1 and TRBJ1-1, with 11 nucleotides matching TRBD1. Trimming took 0 bases from V and 1 from J; bases not matched to a gene: 10. The CDR3 is 19 residues long. CDR1 and CDR2 (germline): MGHRA, YSYEKL.

This clone was detected once. V and J are TRBV18 and TRBJ1-2; maybe TRBD1 (5 bases). Germline CDR1 reads KGHSH; CDR2 reads LQKENI. The V end was cut by 3 bases, the J end by 8 bases, with 13 bases between. The CDR3 covers 13 residues. The CDR3 sequence: CASSPEAGVGYTF. Here the CDR3 DNA reads TGTGCCAGCTCACCTGAGGCGGGGGTCGGCTACACCTTC.

The rearrangement uses TRBV2 and TRBJ2-3, with D perhaps TRBD1 (6 bases). This CDR3 is built from 13 residues. Trimming pared 4 bases from V and 4 bases from J, leaving 9 bases between. Germline loops: CDR1 SNHLY, CDR2 FYNNEI. The DNA of the CDR3 is TGTGCCAGCAGTGGAACAGGGTCAGATACGCAGTATTTT. As protein: CASSGTGSDTQYF.